This T cell receptor beta chain originates from a study of post-analysis software for immune sequencing data. The library was made from cDNA and included unique molecular identifiers. TCRdb used MiXCR to reprocess the PCR reads, holding one entry per CDR3 protein. The data show about 160,000 distinct CDR3 sequences, with 36% seen just once and roughly 28% held by the top ten. Germline values: CDR1 SGHTA, CDR2 FQGNSA. Trimming took 1 base from V and 3 from J, leaving 10 bases between them. The CDR3 consists of 15 residues. This clonotype was recorded at least ten times. What it binds is not known. General study findings and limits: Those samples that were prepared in the same batch co-clustered strongly by F measure. Compared with controls, patients had more of about 5 TRBV segments, including TRBV5-6, TRBV5-1 and TRBV20-1. When compared against controls, multiple sclerosis patients showed significantly lower normalized Chao1 diversity.

The TCR comes from a girl aged 5 to 17 with multiple sclerosis. This chain connects TRBV7-2 to TRBJ2-1, with D tentatively TRBD1 (5 bases). Sequencing used blood, obtained after autologous hematopoietic stem cell transplantation. CDR3 in DNA: TGTGCCAGCAGCTTAGGGGGCTTAGGCTACAATGAGCAGTTCTTC. It translates to CASSLGGLGYNEQFF.